This T cell receptor beta chain was identified during a study of Ad26.COV2.S vaccination and SARS-CoV-2 variants. Study context: Donor allocation was to the COV1001 Ad26.COV2.S trial arm.

Whole-study findings and limits: Substantial response breadth was reportedly seen for spike-specific CD8+ and CD4+ T cells after vaccination. Vaccinated and placebo-treated recipients had similar non-spike TCR breadth.

Treatment meaning: about 20 received Ad26.COV2.S at low or high dose, single or two shots; several received placebo; per-sample allocation not given. On day 63 after the first injection, vaccine and placebo recipients gave samples. As its vector, the vaccine had Ad26, which expressed Wuhan-strain SARS-CoV-2 spike. The table came from immunoSEQ multiplex PCR; TCRdb's copy has only in-frame clones and leaves some out. This table holds fewer than 500,000 clones, 85% to 90% found once. In the case of this clone: Its antigen remains unknown.

The germline V gene encodes CDR1 KGHDR and CDR2 SFDVKD. The CDR3 consists of 13 residues. V was shortened by 0 bases and J by 6 bases, with 4 bases between the two germline ends. The sequenced sample was peripheral blood, obtained in a trial of Ad26.COV2.S vaccine versus placebo. J is TRBJ2-2 and V is TRBV24-1; D not certain. The clonotype originates from a person aged 18-60 years who received the Ad26.COV2.S COVID-19 vaccine or a placebo. The chain's CDR3 is CATSDLQPGELFF. The CDR3 region has the DNA TGTGCCACCAGTGATTTGCAACCCGGGGAGCTGTTTTTT.